This record looks at one T cell receptor (beta chain) sequence and its context. Its specific antigen is unknown. No base quality information exists; no much larger clone differs at one position. The sample's time point label, decoded: baseline before first vaccination. Vaccinee samples came from UK trials COV001 and COV002, including a single-blind randomized controlled phase 2/3 trial of AZD1222 (ChAdOx1 nCoV-19) in healthy adults. For TCRbeta chain sequencing, PBMC samples from trial participants were taken at day 0 and at day 28 after the second dose. This sample was taken from a study of T cell responses to AZD1222 COVID-19 vaccine (dated by TCRdb to about 2021). As for the study more broadly: Because spike-specific TCR depth and breadth did not differ between the two schedules, AZD1222 recipients who got a second dose at roughly 4 weeks were pooled with those who got a second dose at roughly 12 weeks. Trial participants were enrolled by age into 18-55, 56-69 and 70-plus year subgroups, with roughly 160, 29 and 62 TCR-sequenced participants respectively. A total of about 230 trial participants underwent TCR sequencing, of whom some 210 received two doses of AZD1222 and around 26 received two doses of the MenACWY control vaccine. The research as a whole found: Epitopes outside the regions mutated in the B.1.351 and B.1.1.7 variants were reportedly recognized by nearly half of the unique spike-specific TCRs. Vaccine-associated CD4 TCRs spanned the whole spike protein, with dominant responses in regions 160-218 and 743-854. Conclusions about previously exposed vaccinees are limited because only six or seven AZD1222 recipients were SARS-CoV-2 seropositive at baseline. Because no day 14 peak-response samples were available, the repertoires could be characterized only after the peak T cell response. In the small 56-69-year group, the increase in depth fell short of significance, most likely because of low power. Participants were mostly white British and included more females than males, and it was suggested by the authors that clonal diversity may have been underestimated. A significant rise in spike-specific TCR breadth and depth was observed after two AZD1222 doses relative to day 0 and relative to MenACWY recipients.

The CDR3 regions of human TCRbeta chains were analyzed by immunosequencing. Per the authors' processing: Repertoire TCRs were matched against a reference library of SARS-CoV-2-specific TCRs generated with the MIRA antigen-specificity platform. Breadth was defined as the fraction of unique TCRs that were SARS-CoV-2-associated. Depth was defined as the fraction of total T cells that were SARS-CoV-2-associated. Using the MIRA data, each spike-specific TCR was mapped to the spike region that the TCR reacts to and placed in a CD4 or CD8 class. Log10-transformed breadth and depth values were compared by one-way ANOVA with Sidak's multiple comparisons tests. The table was pulled from immuneACCESS by TCRdb, which kept in-frame rearrangements only. Such tables lose some clones; where checked, under half of the loss comes from unresolved V genes, and the rest has no known cause. The DNA gave D and trimming, while V, J and clone size come from that table. Within this sample are over 120,000 clones, with 80% to 90% of them counted one time only. Roughly 8% of the sample goes to the ten largest clones.

This TCR was recovered from an adult in good health. Specimen: peripheral blood, collected on day 0 of AZD1222 vaccination.

The sequenced DNA: TGTGCCAGCAGCCAAGCCTGGGACGGAAGAGGGGAGCTGTTTTTT. Translated, it reads CASSQAWDGRGELFF. The chain employs TRBV14 and TRBJ2-2; the D segment might be TRBD1 or TRBD2, since each matches 5 bases. Trimming costs V 1 base and J 8 bases, and their ends lie 14 bases apart. The CDR3 spans 15 residues, from the cysteine through the phenylalanine. The DNA shown is the 45-base CDR3, in frame from base 1. The germline V gene sets CDR1 to SGHDN and CDR2 to FVKESK.